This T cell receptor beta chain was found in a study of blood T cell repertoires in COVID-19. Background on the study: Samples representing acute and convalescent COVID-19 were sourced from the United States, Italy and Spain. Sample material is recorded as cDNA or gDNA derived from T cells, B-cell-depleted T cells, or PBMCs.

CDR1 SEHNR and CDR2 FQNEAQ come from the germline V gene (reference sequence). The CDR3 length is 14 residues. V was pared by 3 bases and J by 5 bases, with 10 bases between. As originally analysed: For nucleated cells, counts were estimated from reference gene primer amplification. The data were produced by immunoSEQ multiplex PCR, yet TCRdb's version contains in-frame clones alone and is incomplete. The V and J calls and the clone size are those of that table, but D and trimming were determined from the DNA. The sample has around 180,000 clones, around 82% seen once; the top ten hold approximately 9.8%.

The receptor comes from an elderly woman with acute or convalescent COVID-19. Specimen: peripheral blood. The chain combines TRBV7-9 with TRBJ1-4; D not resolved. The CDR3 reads CASSLGSFNEKLFF. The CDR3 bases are TGTGCCAGCAGCTTGGGCAGCTTCAATGAAAAACTGTTTTTT.